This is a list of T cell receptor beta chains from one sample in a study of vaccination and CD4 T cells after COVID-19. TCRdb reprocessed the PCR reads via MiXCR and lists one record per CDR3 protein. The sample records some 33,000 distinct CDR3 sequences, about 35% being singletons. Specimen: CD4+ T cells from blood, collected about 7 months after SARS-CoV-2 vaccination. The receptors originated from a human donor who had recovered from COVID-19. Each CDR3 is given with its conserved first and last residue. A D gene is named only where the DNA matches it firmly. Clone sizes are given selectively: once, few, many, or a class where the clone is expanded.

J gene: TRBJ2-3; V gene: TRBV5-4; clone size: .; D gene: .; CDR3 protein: CASSPPDTDTQYF; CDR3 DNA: TGTGCCAGCAGCCCCCCCGATACCGATACGCAGTATTTT
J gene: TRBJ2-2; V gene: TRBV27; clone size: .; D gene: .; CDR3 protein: CASSVGLSGELFF; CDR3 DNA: TGTGCCAGCAGTGTCGGCCTCTCCGGGGAGCTGTTTTTT
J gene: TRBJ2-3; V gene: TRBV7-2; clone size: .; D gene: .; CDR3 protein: CASSPTQGVGTQYF; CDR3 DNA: TGTGCCAGCAGCCCCACGCAAGGGGTAGGTACGCAGTATTTT
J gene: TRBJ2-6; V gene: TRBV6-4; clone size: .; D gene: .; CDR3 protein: CASSARAGGANVLTF; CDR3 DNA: TGTGCCAGCAGTGCCAGGGCGGGGGGGGCCAACGTCCTGACTTTC
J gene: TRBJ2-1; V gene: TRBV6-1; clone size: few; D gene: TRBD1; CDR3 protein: CASIWTGDAQPFF; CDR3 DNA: TGTGCCAGCATTTGGACAGGGGACGCTCAGCCGTTCTTC
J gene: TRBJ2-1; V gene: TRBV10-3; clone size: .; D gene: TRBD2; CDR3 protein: CAISITSGSSYNEQFF; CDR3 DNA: TGTGCCATCAGTATCACTAGCGGGAGCTCCTACAATGAGCAGTTCTTC
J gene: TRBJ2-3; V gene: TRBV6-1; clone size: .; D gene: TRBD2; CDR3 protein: CASSRAGVGTDTQYF; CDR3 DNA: TGTGCCAGCAGTAGAGCGGGAGTGGGCACAGATACGCAGTATTTT
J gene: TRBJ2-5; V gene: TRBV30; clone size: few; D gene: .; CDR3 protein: CAWGGLQVFKTQYF; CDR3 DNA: TGTGCCTGGGGAGGGTTACAGGTTTTCAAGACCCAGTACTTC
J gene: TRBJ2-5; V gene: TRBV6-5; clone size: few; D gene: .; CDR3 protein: CASSYSTETQYF; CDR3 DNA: TGTGCCAGCAGTTACTCTACAGAGACCCAGTACTTC
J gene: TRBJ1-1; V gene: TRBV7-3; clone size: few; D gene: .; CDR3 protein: CASSRTGGTEAFF; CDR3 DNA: TGTGCCAGCAGCCGAACAGGCGGCACTGAAGCTTTCTTT